This T cell receptor (beta chain) was captured by sequencing in a study of blood T cell repertoires in COVID-19. Only in-frame clones appear in the TCRdb table, and some are missing; sequencing was by immunoSEQ multiplex PCR. This table holds nearly 200,000 clones, roughly four fifths found once. CDR3 length: 15 residues. Germline V gives CDR1 SGHTA, CDR2 FQGTGA. V gave up 5 bases and J gave up 2 bases, with 15 bases separating them. Sequencing was performed on peripheral blood. The genes are TRBV7-3 and TRBJ1-2; possibly TRBD1 for D (6 bases). The receptor comes from a human donor with acute or convalescent COVID-19. The donor label of this sample is uncertain. In nucleotides, the CDR3 is TGTGCCAGCAGCCCCGGGGGGGCAAGAAACTATGGCTACACCTTC. It translates to CASSPGGARNYGYTF.